This entry is about one TCR beta chain. CDR1 and CDR2 (germline): SGHVS, FQNEAQ. V lost 1 base and J 10 bases, leaving 11 bases between the germline ends. The CDR3 totals 14 residues. These data belong to a study of blood T cell repertoires in COVID-19. Overall study: There were acute and convalescent COVID-19 samples, and they came from the United States, Italy and Spain. Sample material is recorded as cDNA or gDNA derived from T cells, B-cell-depleted T cells, or PBMCs.

In the authors' methods: How many nucleated cells were present was estimated from reference gene primer amplification. Data came from immunoSEQ multiplex PCR; TCRdb stores just in-frame clones and leaves some out. V, J and clone size derive from that table, while D and trimming were established from the DNA sequence. Of over 200,000 clones in the sample, about 86% were seen once. The clonotype originates from a man younger than 30 with active or convalescent COVID-19. Sequencing was carried out using peripheral blood. This rearrangement joins TRBV7-8 to TRBJ1-6; perhaps TRBD1 as D (6 bases). The CDR3, as DNA: TGTGCCAGCAGCTTAGACAGACAGGTCTCACCCCTCCACTTT. Translation: CASSLDRQVSPLHF.